The 28 T cell receptor beta chains presented below share a single source sample, sequenced in a study of beta chain features in type 1 diabetes. Every bit of the isolated RNA underwent reverse transcription, so sequencing read expressed TCRB transcripts. Only in-frame clones appear in the TCRdb table, and some are missing; sequencing was by immunoSEQ multiplex PCR. The data show a few hundred thousand clones, with more than 12% seen just once and approximately 0.019% held by the top ten. Material: naive CD4+ T cells from blood. The receptors were sampled from a woman aged 18-29 years in good health.

In this sample, this clone turned up a few times. The chain combines TRBV30 with TRBJ1-5; D possibly corresponds to TRBD1 (6 bases). There are 15 residues in the CDR3. V was clipped by 3 bases and J by 7 bases, with 19 bases between them. The germline gives CDR1 GTSNPN, CDR2 SVGIG (reference sequence). The CDR3 sequence is CAWSASSGGRQPQHF. The CDR3 DNA reads as TGTGCCTGGAGCGCCAGTTCGGGGGGCAGGCAGCCCCAGCATTTT. Full variable domain (remainder filled in from reference TRBV30 and TRBJ1-5): SQTIHQWPATLVQPVGSPLSLECTVEGTSNPNLYWYRQAAGRGLQLLFYSVGIGQISSEVPQNLSASRPQDRQFILSSKKLLLSDSGFYLCAWSASSGGRQPQHFGDGTRLSIL.

This clone showed up just a few times. The chain combines TRBV9 with TRBJ2-7, with 7 bases identical to TRBD2. Germline assignment: CDR1 SGDLS and CDR2 YYNGEE. The V gene end was trimmed by 0 bases and the J gene end by 2 bases; junction bases not matched to a gene: 2. This CDR3 has 14 amino acids. DNA of the CDR3: TGTGCCAGCAGCGTAGGAGCGGGGACCTACGAGCAGTACTTC. This translates into CASSVGAGTYEQYF.

The chain uses TRBV29-1 and TRBJ2-1; 8 nucleotides match TRBD2. CDR3 size: 17 residues. Looked up from germline, CDR1 is SQVTM and CDR2 is ANQGSEA. V lost 3 bases, J lost 1 base, and 11 bases stayed unmatched. CDR3 sequence: CSVESGSGGRSYNEQFF. The CDR3 DNA reads as TGCAGCGTTGAGTCCGGCTCCGGCGGGAGGTCCTACAATGAGCAGTTCTTC.

The V gene is TRBV7-9, the J gene TRBJ1-1; the D is unclear. The germline CDR1 and CDR2 sequences are SEHNR and FQNEAQ (reference sequence). This CDR3 contains 18 residues. V was trimmed by 2 bases and J by 1 base, leaving 20 bases between them. The CDR3 sequence is CASSLSKGVGLSNTEAFF. The CDR3 nucleotides read TGTGCCAGCAGCTTATCTAAGGGAGTAGGGTTATCGAACACTGAAGCTTTCTTT.

This clone was counted between two and nine times. The rearrangement uses TRBV15 and TRBJ1-5, with TRBD1 identical over 8 bases. CDR1 is LNHNV and CDR2 is YYDKDF in the germline V gene (reference sequence). This CDR3 spans 14 amino acids. V lost 2 bases, J lost 6 bases, and 3 bases stayed unmatched. CDR3 nucleotide sequence: TGTGCCACCAGCAGATACGACAGGGGTCAGCCCCAGCATTTT. Translation: CATSRYDRGQPQHF.

The CDR3 loop is CASSPGIAGVYNEQFF. CDR3 DNA: TGTGCCAGCAGCCCTGGTATAGCGGGAGTATACAATGAGCAGTTCTTC. The V gene is TRBV4-2, the J gene TRBJ2-1; TRBD2 aligns across 9 bases. The germline V gene has CDR1 LGHNA and CDR2 YNFKEQ. V trimming: 4 bases; J trimming: 4 bases; junction bases outside the gene matches: 8. The length of the CDR3 is 16 residues.

This clone has a handful of counts. The chain employs TRBV2 and TRBJ1-5; D possibly corresponds to TRBD1 (5 bases). Between the trimmed V and J ends, which lost 6 bases and 7 bases, there was a span of 16 bases. Germline CDR1 and CDR2: SNHLY and FYNNEI. There are 14 residues in the CDR3. The CDR3 reads CASRVQVTGQPQHF. The CDR3 region has the DNA TGTGCCAGCAGAGTACAGGTTACCGGGCAGCCCCAGCATTTT.

The V gene is TRBV28, the J gene TRBJ2-1; the D gene is possibly TRBD2 (6 bases). In germline, CDR1 is MDHEN, CDR2 SYDVKM. This CDR3 has 12 amino acids. The ends were cut back, 10 bases at V and 8 bases at J, with 15 bases in the middle. CDR3 coding DNA: TGTGCCACTACGGGACTCTTGGATGAGCAGTTCTTC. Protein sequence: CATTGLLDEQFF.

The rearrangement uses TRBV30 and TRBJ1-1; 7 positions agree with TRBD1. Unmatched junction bases numbered 8, after V lost 3 bases and J lost 1 base. In germline, CDR1 is GTSNPN, CDR2 SVGIG (reference sequence). The CDR3 length is 15 residues. As DNA, the CDR3 is TGTGCCTGGAGGCCAGGGGGACCTGCGAACACTGAAGCTTTCTTT. Translation: CAWRPGGPANTEAFF.

The V call is TRBV5-1, the J call TRBJ2-1; D is ambiguous. This CDR3 spans 15 amino acids. The germline CDR1 and CDR2 sequences are SGHRS and YFSETQ. V shed 0 bases and J shed 9 bases, with 16 bases lying between them. The CDR3 reads CASSLVRGTNLEQFF. CDR3 nucleotides: TGCGCCAGCAGCTTGGTACGTGGAACTAACCTTGAGCAGTTCTTC.

This chain connects TRBV7-6 to TRBJ1-1; a possible D gene is TRBD1 (6 bases). The CDR3 contains 15 residues. Germline V gives CDR1 SGHVS, CDR2 FNYEAQ. Trimming stripped 5 bases from V and 3 bases from J, with 16 bases between. The CDR3 sequence: CASSRAGAGDTEAFF. CDR3 nucleotide sequence: TGTGCCAGCAGCCGTGCGGGGGCCGGGGACACTGAAGCTTTCTTT.

This clone was counted a few times. The CDR3 sequence: CASSPTDLAGGPSGANVLTF. CDR3 in DNA: TGTGCCAGCTCACCCACCGACTTAGCGGGAGGGCCGTCTGGGGCCAACGTCCTGACTTTC. J is TRBJ2-6 and V is TRBV18; the match to TRBD2 covers 11 bases. The V gene's germline CDR1 is KGHSH and CDR2 LQKENI. V gave up 3 bases and J gave up 1 base; unmatched junction bases: 11. This CDR3 is built from 20 residues. Supplemented by reference TRBV18 and TRBJ2-6, the full variable domain reads NAGVMQNPRHLVRRRGQEARLRCSPMKGHSHVYWYRQLPEEGLKFMVYLQKENIIDESGMPKERFSAEFPKEGPSILRIQQVVRGDSAAYFCASSPTDLAGGPSGANVLTFGAGSRLTVL.

This sequence joins TRBV29-1 and TRBJ2-3; tentative D call: TRBD1 (5 bases). Trimming took 3 bases from V and 4 from J, leaving 20 bases between them. This CDR3 has 16 residues. The V gene's germline CDR1 is SQVTM and CDR2 ANQGSEA. The CDR3 is CSVDSLRQFSPDTQYF. Here the CDR3 DNA reads TGCAGCGTTGATTCTCTACGACAGTTCTCCCCAGATACGCAGTATTTT.

V usage is TRBV11-2 and J usage is TRBJ2-7, with TRBD2 identical over 10 bases. CDR1 is SGHAT and CDR2 is FQNNGV in the germline V gene. CDR3 length: 19 residues. V lost 5 bases, J lost 2 bases, and 18 bases stayed unmatched. CDR3 DNA sequence: TGTGCCAGCAGCCCCCCCTGGCTAGCGGGAGCGAGGGGGACCTACGAGCAGTACTTC. Protein sequence: CASSPPWLAGARGTYEQYF.

This clone was seen a few times. The CDR3 DNA reads TGTGCCAGCAGGAAAGGGACTAGCGGGTCCTCCTACGAGCAGTACTTC. Translation gives CASRKGTSGSSYEQYF. The J gene is TRBJ2-7, the V gene TRBV28, with 12 nucleotides matching TRBD2. Trimming removed 6 bases from V and 0 bases from J; junction bases left unmatched: 6. Germline-derived CDR1 and CDR2 are MDHEN and SYDVKM. The CDR3 totals 16 residues.

In this sample, this clone turned up a few times. This sequence joins TRBV7-2 and TRBJ2-2; 9 bases align to TRBD2. CDR3 length equals 14 residues. The trim removed 7 bases at V and 8 bases at J, leaving 8 bases unmatched. Germline CDR1 SGHTA, CDR2 FQGNSA. CDR3 DNA: TGTGCCAGCAAAGATAGCGGGAGTTCAGGGGAGCTGTTTTTT. Protein product: CASKDSGSSGELFF.

This chain uses TRBV4-1 with TRBJ2-1; 15 nucleotides agree with TRBD2. After removal of 0 bases from V and 9 bases from J, the junction contained 6 bases not matched to a gene. Germline-derived CDR1 and CDR2 are MGHRA and YSYEKL. This CDR3 is built from 17 residues. CDR3 nucleotide sequence: TGCGCCAGCAGCCAAGATGGACTAGCGGGAGGGCTCGGTGAGCAGTTCTTC. This gives the protein CASSQDGLAGGLGEQFF.

The rearrangement uses TRBV7-9 and TRBJ1-1, with no clear D. V was shortened by 3 bases and J by 6 bases, with 8 bases between the two germline ends. The CDR3 totals 12 residues. CDR1 is SEHNR and CDR2 is FQNEAQ in the germline V gene (reference sequence). In DNA, the CDR3 is TGTGCCAGCAGCTTGGAGGACGCTGAAGCTTTCTTT. It codes for CASSLEDAEAFF.

The chain carries TRBV5-4 and TRBJ2-3, with 10 nucleotides matching TRBD2. V shed 3 bases, J shed 4 bases, and the junction held 2 bases outside the gene matches. The CDR3 extends over 14 amino acids. Germline V lookup: CDR1 SGHNT, CDR2 YYREEE (reference sequence). CDR3 sequence reads: CASSSSGSADTQYF. CDR3 DNA sequence: TGTGCCAGCAGCTCTAGCGGGAGTGCAGATACGCAGTATTTT.

The rearrangement links TRBV6-4 to TRBJ2-6, with 10 positions matching TRBD1. CDR1 and CDR2 from the germline V gene are MRHNA and SNTAGT. The trim removed 5 bases at V and 0 bases at J, leaving 4 bases unmatched. The CDR3 consists of 17 residues. The CDR3 nucleotides are TGTGCCAGCAGTAAGGACAGGGGGTCCTCTGGGGCCAACGTCCTGACTTTC. Amino acids: CASSKDRGSSGANVLTF.

This clone turned up a few times. Here the CDR3 DNA reads TGCGCCAGCAGCCAAGGGGGAGGGAGGTCAGATACGCAGTATTTT. This sequence encodes CASSQGGGRSDTQYF. The chain joins TRBV4-3 to TRBJ2-3, with 7 bases lining up with TRBD2. The V segment lost 1 base and the J segment 4 bases; nucleotides outside the gene matches: 5. There are 15 residues in the CDR3. From germline, CDR1 is LGHNA and CDR2 YSLEER.

This clone has just a few counts. The chain has TRBV18 and TRBJ2-7; tentative D call: TRBD1 (5 bases). The CDR3 spans 13 residues. The V end was cut by 4 bases, the J end by 5 bases, with 12 bases between. Germline-derived CDR1 and CDR2 are KGHSH and LQKENI. CDR3 in DNA: TGTGCCAGCTCACAGGGGTCCGCCGACGAGCAGTACTTC. It encodes CASSQGSADEQYF.

There are a few counts of this clone. The V call is TRBV5-1, the J call TRBJ1-2; D possibly corresponds to TRBD1 (6 bases). The CDR3 consists of 14 residues. Trimming shortened V by 1 base and J by 7 bases, and 14 bases separated the two germline ends. CDR1 and CDR2 (germline): SGHRS, YFSETQ. CDR3 residues: CASSLMQGSRGYTF. The CDR3 nucleotides read TGCGCCAGCAGCTTGATGCAGGGGTCGCGTGGCTACACCTTC.

The V and J genes are TRBV18 and TRBJ2-5; tentatively, D is TRBD2 (6 bases). Looked up from germline, CDR1 is KGHSH and CDR2 is LQKENI. This CDR3 comprises 13 residues. Trimming left V 5 bases short and J 5 bases short, with 12 bases between. The CDR3 DNA is TGTGCCAGCTCAGTAGCGGCCGAGGAGACCCAGTACTTC. Its translation: CASSVAAEETQYF.

The J gene is TRBJ2-1, the V gene TRBV14; the match to TRBD2 covers 16 bases. V shed 4 bases and J 15 bases; nucleotides not matched to a gene: 9. Per the germline V gene, CDR1 is SGHDN and CDR2 is FVKESK. The CDR3 consists of 15 residues. This chain's CDR3 is CASSRGLAGGVPTFF. CDR3 coding DNA: TGTGCCAGCAGCCGGGGACTAGCGGGAGGGGTTCCGACGTTCTTC.

This clone was observed a few times. The J gene is TRBJ2-6, the V gene TRBV15; D gene unclear. Deletions cut 8 bases from V and 1 base from J, with 6 bases between. The V gene's germline CDR1 is LNHNV and CDR2 YYDKDF (reference sequence). The CDR3 length is 13 residues. The CDR3 reads CATLSSGANVLTF. The CDR3 bases are TGTGCCACCCTGAGTTCTGGGGCCAACGTCCTGACTTTC.

The rearrangement links TRBV23-1 to TRBJ1-2; D gene unclear. TRBV23-1 is annotated as an ORF whose role is uncertain. CDR3 size: 14 residues. V was shortened by 0 bases and J by 2 bases, with 7 bases between the two germline ends. CDR3: CASSQSCRNYGYTF. The CDR3, as DNA: TGCGCCAGCAGTCAATCGTGCAGGAACTATGGCTACACCTTC.

This clone showed up just a few times. The V call is TRBV11-2, the J call TRBJ1-2, with D perhaps TRBD1 (5 bases). Germline V gives CDR1 SGHAT, CDR2 FQNNGV. Trimming cost V 0 bases and J 6 bases, with 14 bases left between them. The CDR3 has 15 residues. CDR3 amino acids: CASSLDLSGPDGYTF. Here the CDR3 DNA reads TGTGCCAGCAGCTTAGATCTTTCAGGGCCCGATGGCTACACCTTC.